The 16 T cell receptor beta chains in this list originate from one sample, sequenced in a study of blood T cells in healthy people across ages. Primers used in a second PCR of about 6 to 11 cycles were a sample-barcoded 5' primer and a J-beta primer mix. TCRdb re-called the 5' RACE reads through MiXCR, storing one row per CDR3 protein. The sample includes 790,000 or so distinct CDR3 sequences, 56% of them seen just once. Sequenced material: blood. The source of these receptors is a man in his forties in good health.

CDR3 in amino acids: CASSLSPAYYGYTF. The DNA for the CDR3 is TGTGCCAGCAGTTTATCTCCAGCTTACTATGGCTACACCTTC. The V and J genes are TRBV28 and TRBJ1-2; D uncertain. This CDR3 spans 14 amino acids. Trimming took off 1 base at V and 3 bases at J, with 9 bases between the two ends. Looked up from germline, CDR1 is MDHEN and CDR2 is SYDVKM.

This clonotype was recorded once. CDR3 region: CASTPYGGGENIQYF. The CDR3 bases are TGTGCCAGCACCCCGTACGGGGGAGGGGAGAACATTCAGTACTTC. The chain links TRBV27 to TRBJ2-4; the match to TRBD2 covers 7 bases. The CDR3 has 15 residues. Per the germline V gene, CDR1 is MNHEY and CDR2 is SMNVEV (reference sequence). The V and J ends lost 7 bases and 7 bases, in that order; junction bases with no gene match: 13.

The chain combines TRBV27 with TRBJ2-3; D might be TRBD1 or TRBD2, each matching 5 bases. The V end lost 6 bases, the J end lost 1 base, and 17 bases lay between the germline ends. CDR1 is MNHEY and CDR2 is SMNVEV in the germline V gene (reference sequence). The CDR3 loop spans 16 amino acids. The CDR3 loop reads CASSAGTYDRTDTQYF. CDR3 bases: TGTGCCAGCAGCGCCGGGACCTACGACCGCACAGATACGCAGTATTTT.

The rearrangement links TRBV7-2 to TRBJ2-1, with D unresolved. The V end was cut by 1 base, the J end by 6 bases, with 22 bases between. This CDR3 has 18 amino acids. Per the germline V gene, CDR1 is SGHTA and CDR2 is FQGNSA. CDR3 DNA: TGTGCCAGCAGCTTAGTTACAATGTCCCCGGGCGACTCCAATGAGCAGTTCTTC. Its translation is CASSLVTMSPGDSNEQFF. Full variable domain (missing parts from reference TRBV7-2 and TRBJ2-1): GAGVSQSPSNKVTEKGKDVELRCDPISGHTALYWYRQSLGQGLEFLIYFQGNSAPDKSGLPSDRFSAERTGGSVSTLTIQRTQQEDSAVYLCASSLVTMSPGDSNEQFFGPGTRLTVL.

This clonotype was observed many times. One junction end disagrees with the germline gene, perhaps due to a read error. The chain carries TRBV11-2 and TRBJ2-1; no clear D gene. Germline CDR1 reads SGHAT; CDR2 reads FQNNGV. The CDR3 totals 12 residues. The DNA of the CDR3 is TGTGCCAGCAGTTTAGTGGGGAATGAGCAGTTCTTC. This codes for CASSLVGNEQFF.

CDR3 DNA: TGTGCCAGCGCCAGGACGGCAGACGGCGATGGCTACACCTTC. It specifies CASARTADGDGYTF. This chain links TRBV6-2 or TRBV6-3 with TRBJ1-2; D is uncertain. The V end lost 8 bases, the J end lost 6 bases, and 19 bases lay between the germline ends. The germline V gene encodes CDR1 MNHEY and CDR2 SVGEGT. This CDR3 is 14 amino acids long.

The rearrangement uses TRBV11-2 and TRBJ2-1, with 12 nucleotides matching TRBD2. There are 17 residues in the CDR3. The V gene's germline CDR1 is SGHAT and CDR2 FQNNGV. The V and J ends lost 0 bases and 8 bases, in that order; junction bases with no gene match: 8. CDR3: CASSLDLASGGAHEQFF. In nucleotides, the CDR3 is TGTGCCAGCAGCTTAGATCTGGCTAGCGGGGGGGCACATGAGCAGTTCTTC.

Ten or more counts support this clonotype. The chain carries TRBV5-1 and TRBJ2-7, with D possibly being TRBD1 (6 bases). The CDR3 extends over 14 amino acids. The V and J ends lost 1 base and 0 bases respectively, with 8 bases between them. The germline gives CDR1 SGHRS, CDR2 YFSETQ. CDR3 in amino acids: CASSLTGTSYEQYF. In DNA form, the CDR3 reads TGCGCCAGCAGCTTGACAGGGACCTCCTACGAGCAGTACTTC.

Notes on this clonotype: Sequence at one end of the junction differs from germline and may be a read error. The gene calls are TRBV25-1 and TRBJ2-1; tentatively, D is TRBD2 (6 bases). The CDR3 spans 15 residues. Germline CDR1 reads MGHDK; CDR2 reads SYGVNS. For the CDR3, the DNA is TGTGCCAGGAGTGGATTCCGCGGAGGGCTGGACGAGCAGTTCTTC. Its protein is CARSGFRGGLDEQFF.

The rearrangement joins TRBV5-1 to TRBJ1-2; D not certain. The CDR3 is 17 amino acids. V lost 0 bases and J 5 bases, leaving 20 bases between the germline ends. Germline CDR1 SGHRS, CDR2 YFSETQ. CDR3 sequence: CASSLGQVLPLEYGYTF. The CDR3 nucleotides are TGCGCCAGCAGCTTGGGGCAGGTTCTTCCCCTGGAGTATGGCTACACCTTC.

This chain links TRBV9 with TRBJ2-2, with 7 bases lining up with TRBD2. CDR1 is SGDLS, CDR2 YYNGEE, per germline. Unmatched junction bases numbered 11, after V lost 2 bases and J lost 4 bases. The CDR3 consists of 17 residues. In nucleotides, the CDR3 is TGTGCCAGCAGCGTTAGTGCGGGAGTGATCGTCACCGGGGAGCTGTTTTTT. It codes for CASSVSAGVIVTGELFF.

V usage is TRBV12-3 or TRBV12-4 and J usage is TRBJ1-2; possibly TRBD1 for D (6 bases). V was trimmed by 3 bases and J by 6 bases, leaving 14 bases between them. The CDR3 loop spans 14 amino acids. CDR3 in amino acids: CASSLVAGVDGYTF. CDR3 bases: TGTGCCAGCAGTTTGGTCGCAGGGGTTGATGGCTACACCTTC.

The chain uses TRBV15 and TRBJ2-7; TRBD2 might be the D (5 bases). Trimming removed 1 base at V and 0 bases at J, with 10 bases between. The germline V gene has CDR1 LNHNV and CDR2 YYDKDF (reference sequence). The CDR3 covers 15 residues. CDR3 DNA: TGTGCCACCAGCAGAGCAAGCGGTATCTCCTACGAGCAGTACTTC. Translating it yields CATSRASGISYEQYF.

This chain links TRBV28 with TRBJ2-3; the match to TRBD1 covers 8 bases. Germline loops: CDR1 MDHEN, CDR2 SYDVKM. This CDR3 contains 15 residues. The V and J ends lost 5 bases and 5 bases, in that order; junction bases with no gene match: 9. The CDR3 nucleotides read TGTGCCAGCAGTCCCGGACAGGGAGTAGAAGATACGCAGTATTTT. Translated, it gives CASSPGQGVEDTQYF.

Comments on this clonotype: Given a much more abundant clone one base away, this may be a read error. The V and J genes are TRBV29-1 and TRBJ2-1; 8 nucleotides match TRBD2. There are 18 residues in the CDR3. Germline assignment: CDR1 SQVTM and CDR2 ANQGSEA. Germline trimming cut 5 bases from V and 5 bases from J; bases unmatched to any gene: 20. CDR3 in amino acids: CSVQSGGRICGWDNEQFF. The CDR3, as DNA: TGCAGCGTTCAGAGCGGGGGCCGCATTTGTGGATGGGACAATGAGCAGTTCTTC.

Concerning this clonotype: Germline is not matched at one junction end, which may reflect a read error. The V gene is TRBV28, the J gene TRBJ2-3; TRBD1 agrees at 7 bases. The CDR3 consists of 16 residues. CDR1 is MDHEN and CDR2 is SYDVKM in the germline V gene. CDR3 amino acids: CASGLQGQPYTETQYF. The CDR3 DNA reads TGTGCCAGCGGGTTACAGGGGCAACCTTACACAGAGACGCAGTATTTT. Full variable domain (remainder filled in from reference TRBV28 and TRBJ2-3): DVKVTQSSRYLVKRTGEKVFLECVQDMDHENMFWYRQDPGLGLRLIYFSYDVKMKEKGDIPEGYSVSREKKERFSLILESASTNQTSMYLCASGLQGQPYTETQYFGPGTRLTVL.